What follows are 25 T cell receptor beta chains derived from one specimen sequenced in a study of T cell responses to AZD1222 COVID-19 vaccine. The protocol was immunoSEQ multiplex PCR, while the TCRdb copy is restricted to in-frame clones and leaves out a portion. The repertoire holds about 90,000 clones, with just over 85% as singletons. The sample was peripheral blood, taken on day 0 of AZD1222 vaccination. The receptors originated from an adult in good health.

The J gene is TRBJ1-6, the V gene TRBV19; 9 bases line up with TRBD1. This CDR3 has 16 amino acids. The germline gives CDR1 LNHDA, CDR2 SQIVND (reference sequence). V shed 6 bases and J 13 bases; nucleotides not matched to a gene: 16. The CDR3 spells CASSQDRGAHHFPLHF. CDR3 nucleotide sequence: TGTGCCAGTAGCCAAGACAGGGGGGCCCACCATTTTCCCCTCCACTTT.

V and J are TRBV19 and TRBJ1-1; 8 positions match TRBD1. V trimming: 6 bases; J trimming: 6 bases; junction bases outside the gene matches: 6. CDR1 and CDR2 (germline): LNHDA, SQIVND (reference sequence). The CDR3 consists of 13 residues. The CDR3 region has the DNA TGTGCCAGTAGGGACAGGGAGGTCTCTGAAGCTTTCTTT. Its protein product is CASRDREVSEAFF.

The genes are TRBV6-6 and TRBJ2-3; D is possibly TRBD1 or TRBD2 (6 bases each). Germline-derived CDR1 and CDR2 are MNHNY and SVGAGI (reference sequence). The length of the CDR3 is 16 residues. Trimming took off 0 bases at V and 3 bases at J, with 13 bases between the two ends. The CDR3 loop reads CASSYSWGLATDTQYF. CDR3 nucleotides: TGTGCCAGCAGTTACTCCTGGGGGCTAGCGACAGATACGCAGTATTTT.

The rearrangement links TRBV7-9 to TRBJ2-5; either TRBD1 or TRBD2 may supply D (5 bases each). The length of the CDR3 is 13 residues. Per the germline V gene, CDR1 is SEHNR and CDR2 is FQNEAQ (reference sequence). Trimming shortened V by 5 bases and J by 11 bases, and 18 bases separated the two germline ends. The CDR3 DNA reads as TGTGCCAGCAGCACCCCCGAGGGGCTAGTTCAGTACTTC. This encodes CASSTPEGLVQYF.

This sequence joins TRBV2 and TRBJ1-5, with no clear D. From germline, CDR1 is SNHLY and CDR2 FYNNEI. V was cut by 2 bases and J by 0 bases, with 8 bases left in between. The CDR3 has 15 amino acids. The CDR3 bases are TGTGCCAGCAGTGAATTAGGAATTAGCAATCAGCCCCAGCATTTT. Translation gives CASSELGISNQPQHF.

This rearrangement joins TRBV18 to TRBJ1-1; the D gene is possibly TRBD1 (6 bases). V was clipped by 1 base and J by 1 base, with 7 bases between them. Per germline, CDR1 KGHSH and CDR2 LQKENI. The CDR3 spans 14 residues. Written as DNA, the CDR3 is TGTGCCAGCTCACCACAGGGGGGGAACACTGAAGCTTTCTTT. It yields the protein CASSPQGGNTEAFF.

The chain has TRBV9 and TRBJ2-7, with unresolved D. The CDR3 is made up of 15 amino acids. The V and J ends lost 0 bases and 4 bases respectively, with 14 bases between them. CDR1 and CDR2 (germline): SGDLS, YYNGEE. The CDR3 is CASSVEIGLSYEQYF. CDR3 DNA: TGTGCCAGCAGCGTAGAGATAGGCCTCTCGTACGAGCAGTACTTC.

The chain carries TRBV6-1 and TRBJ1-3, with 9 positions matching TRBD1. With 4 bases clipped from V and 3 bases from J, the junction kept 10 bases outside the gene matches. The germline gives CDR1 MNHNS, CDR2 SASEGT. This CDR3 comprises 17 residues. The CDR3 nucleotides are TGTGCCAGCAGTGCCCGGGACAGGGTCTATCTTGGAAACACCATATATTTT. The encoded protein is CASSARDRVYLGNTIYF.

This rearrangement joins TRBV5-1 to TRBJ2-7; D tentatively reads TRBD1 or TRBD2 (6 bases each). V shed 0 bases and J shed 1 base, with 20 bases lying between them. The V gene's germline CDR1 is SGHRS and CDR2 YFSETQ. The CDR3 has 18 amino acids. In DNA, the CDR3 is TGCGCCAGCAGCTTGGGTTCGGGGGCGGAATTAGGTTCCTACGAGCAGTACTTC. Translated, it gives CASSLGSGAELGSYEQYF.

The rearrangement links TRBV11-2 to TRBJ1-2; D not resolved. V was trimmed by 7 bases and J by 0 bases, leaving 12 bases between them. CDR1 and CDR2 (germline): SGHAT, FQNNGV. The CDR3 covers 14 residues. The CDR3 region is CASINEGSNYGYTF. The CDR3 DNA is TGTGCCAGCATTAACGAGGGCTCTAACTATGGCTACACCTTC.

The V and J genes are TRBV6-5 and TRBJ2-2, with D perhaps matching TRBD1 (5 bases). The V end was cut by 0 bases, the J end by 6 bases, with 11 bases between. CDR1 and CDR2 from the germline V gene are MNHEY and SVGAGI. This CDR3 spans 15 amino acids. The CDR3 nucleotides are TGTGCCAGCAGTTACTCGAAGGAAGGGGCCGGGGAGCTGTTTTTT. It is translated as CASSYSKEGAGELFF.

V and J are TRBV7-2 and TRBJ2-5; 9 nucleotides agree with TRBD2. V shed 4 bases and J 4 bases; nucleotides not matched to a gene: 10. Germline CDR1 SGHTA, CDR2 FQGNSA. The CDR3 length is 16 residues. The CDR3 sequence: CASSSIAGGGAETQYF. The CDR3, as DNA: TGTGCCAGCAGCTCCATAGCGGGCGGGGGGGCAGAGACCCAGTACTTC.

The V gene is TRBV27, the J gene TRBJ1-4; unclear D gene. V gave up 5 bases and J gave up 4 bases, with 8 bases separating them. The CDR3 sequence is 13 residues long. Per germline, CDR1 MNHEY and CDR2 SMNVEV (reference sequence). The CDR3 is CASSRVGNEKLFF. The CDR3 DNA is TGTGCCAGCAGTCGGGTGGGTAATGAAAAACTGTTTTTT.

The J gene is TRBJ2-7, the V gene TRBV6-5; 15 positions agree with TRBD2. The CDR3 covers 16 residues. Germline-derived CDR1 and CDR2 are MNHEY and SVGAGI. V dropped 4 bases and J dropped 3; count of bases not matched to a gene: 4. The CDR3 DNA follows: TGTGCCAGCAGTTCCTGGACTAGCGGGAGGGGCTACGAGCAGTACTTC. The encoded protein is CASSSWTSGRGYEQYF.

The chain recombines TRBV19 with TRBJ2-5, with 7 bases identical to TRBD1. V lost 8 bases, J lost 2 bases, and 11 bases stayed unmatched. CDR1 is LNHDA, CDR2 SQIVND, per germline (reference sequence). This CDR3 has 15 residues. The CDR3 spells CASGRQGRVQETQYF. CDR3 in DNA: TGTGCCAGTGGGAGACAGGGACGGGTACAAGAGACCCAGTACTTC. The full variable domain, in which reference TRBV19 and TRBJ2-5 provide the parts outside the CDR3, is DGGITQSPKYLFRKEGQNVTLSCEQNLNHDAMYWYRQDPGQGLRLIYYSQIVNDFQKGDIAEGYSVSREKKESFPLTVTSAQKNPTAFYLCASGRQGRVQETQYFGPGTRLLVL.

The chain uses TRBV5-1 and TRBJ2-3; D is tentatively TRBD1 or TRBD2 (6 bases each). The V end lost 4 bases, the J end lost 3 bases, and 15 bases lay between the germline ends. Germline CDR1 and CDR2: SGHRS and YFSETQ. This CDR3 contains 15 residues. The CDR3 bases are TGCGCCAGCAGCCTTAGGGGGGTTGGGACAGATACGCAGTATTTT. It is translated as CASSLRGVGTDTQYF.

This clone was found a few times. The V and J genes are TRBV7-9 and TRBJ2-7; no firm D call. Germline CDR1 SEHNR, CDR2 FQNEAQ (reference sequence). With 1 base removed from V and 3 bases from J, the gap between germline ends came to 7 bases. The CDR3 sequence is 13 residues long. CDR3 region: CASSLVPLYEQYF. The DNA of the CDR3 is TGTGCCAGCAGCTTAGTACCACTCTACGAGCAGTACTTC.

The V gene is TRBV20-1, the J gene TRBJ2-5; D unresolved. Trimming shortened V by 5 bases and J by 2 bases, and 6 bases separated the two germline ends. This CDR3 comprises 11 residues. Germline assignment: CDR1 DFQATT and CDR2 SNEGSKA (reference sequence). The CDR3 loop is CSARQQETQYF. CDR3 nucleotides: TGCAGTGCTCGTCAGCAAGAGACCCAGTACTTC.

This clone has a single count. The chain employs TRBV6-1 and TRBJ1-1, with D perhaps TRBD1 (5 bases). CDR1 MNHNS and CDR2 SASEGT come from the germline V gene. This CDR3 has 15 amino acids. V dropped 0 bases and J dropped 1 base, with 9 bases sitting between them. CDR3: CASSEASGTNTEAFF. The CDR3 nucleotides read TGTGCCAGCAGTGAAGCCTCGGGGACGAACACTGAAGCTTTCTTT.

The V call is TRBV4-3, the J call TRBJ2-2, with 7 bases matching TRBD2. J gave up 7 bases and V 4 bases, and 12 bases lay outside the gene matches. This CDR3 region has 16 residues. CDR1 and CDR2 from the germline V gene are LGHNA and YSLEER. The CDR3 is CASSLLAAGDLGELFF. For the CDR3, the DNA is TGCGCCAGCAGCCTTCTGGCTGCGGGAGATCTCGGGGAGCTGTTTTTT.

The genes are TRBV7-9 and TRBJ2-2; maybe TRBD2 (6 bases). V lost 6 bases to trimming and J lost 5 bases, with 16 bases between them. The CDR3 is 15 amino acids. Germline V gene lookup returns CDR1 SEHNR and CDR2 FQNEAQ (reference sequence). The CDR3 DNA sequence: TGTGCCAGCAGATCTAGCGTTCAAGCAACCGGGGAGCTGTTTTTT. Its protein product is CASRSSVQATGELFF.

This clone is a singleton in its sample. The rearrangement uses TRBV5-1 and TRBJ2-3; no clear D gene. The CDR3 has 14 residues. V lost 0 bases and J lost 3, with 8 bases in between. Germline lookup yields CDR1 SGHRS and CDR2 YFSETQ. The DNA of the CDR3 is TGCGCCAGCAGCTTGGTTAGGGATACAGATACGCAGTATTTT. Translated: CASSLVRDTDTQYF.

This clone appeared a single time. The V gene is TRBV6-5, the J gene TRBJ1-1; D is unclear. Trimming cost V 2 bases and J 1 base, with 5 bases left between them. The CDR3 has 13 amino acids. CDR1 is MNHEY, CDR2 SVGAGI, per germline. In DNA form, the CDR3 reads TGTGCCAGCAGTTACGGGGAGAACACTGAAGCTTTCTTT. Residues: CASSYGENTEAFF.

The gene calls are TRBV9 and TRBJ2-1; TRBD2 might be the D (5 bases). This CDR3 region has 17 residues. Germline CDR1 is SGDLS and CDR2 is YYNGEE. With 4 bases removed from V and 0 bases from J, the gap between germline ends came to 17 bases. CDR3 in DNA: TGTGCCAGCAGCCCCCGAGGTAGGGAGAGCTCCTACAATGAGCAGTTCTTC. Residues: CASSPRGRESSYNEQFF.

J is TRBJ1-1 and V is TRBV10-1, with no clear D. CDR1 WNHNN and CDR2 SYGVQD come from the germline V gene (reference sequence). The CDR3 totals 15 residues. V lost 8 bases and J 3 bases, leaving 19 bases between the germline ends. In DNA form, the CDR3 reads TGCGCCAGCTCATCATCGTCTGGGGTTGACACTGAAGCTTTCTTT. As protein: CASSSSSGVDTEAFF.